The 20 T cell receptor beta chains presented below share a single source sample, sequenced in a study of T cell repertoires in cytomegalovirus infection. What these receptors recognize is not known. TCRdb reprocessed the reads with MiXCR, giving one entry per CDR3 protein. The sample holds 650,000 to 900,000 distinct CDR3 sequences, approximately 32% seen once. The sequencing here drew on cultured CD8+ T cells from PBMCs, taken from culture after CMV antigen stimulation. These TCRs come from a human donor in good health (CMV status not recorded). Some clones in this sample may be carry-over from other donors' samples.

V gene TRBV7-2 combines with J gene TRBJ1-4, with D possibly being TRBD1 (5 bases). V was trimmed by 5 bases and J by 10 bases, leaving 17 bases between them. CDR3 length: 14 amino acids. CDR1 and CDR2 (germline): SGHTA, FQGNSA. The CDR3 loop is CASSPTAQGGKLFF. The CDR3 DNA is TGTGCCAGCAGCCCGACAGCACAAGGAGGAAAACTGTTTTTT.

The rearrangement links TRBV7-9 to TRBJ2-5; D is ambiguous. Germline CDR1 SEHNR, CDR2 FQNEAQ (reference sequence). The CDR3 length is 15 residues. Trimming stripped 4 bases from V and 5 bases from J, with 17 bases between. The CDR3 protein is CASSSPGRALETQYF. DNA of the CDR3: TGTGCCAGCAGCTCACCAGGTCGGGCGCTTGAGACCCAGTACTTC.

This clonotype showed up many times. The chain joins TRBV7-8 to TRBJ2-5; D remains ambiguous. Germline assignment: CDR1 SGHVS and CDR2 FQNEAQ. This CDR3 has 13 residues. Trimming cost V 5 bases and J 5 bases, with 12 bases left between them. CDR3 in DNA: TGTGCCAGCAGCCCGGTTTCGGAGGAGACCCAGTACTTC. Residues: CASSPVSEETQYF.

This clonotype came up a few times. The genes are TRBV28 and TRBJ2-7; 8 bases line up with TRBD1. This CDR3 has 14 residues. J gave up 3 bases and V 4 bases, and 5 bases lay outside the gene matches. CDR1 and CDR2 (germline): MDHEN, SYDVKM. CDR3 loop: CASSWQGAYYEQYF. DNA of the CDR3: TGTGCCAGCAGTTGGCAGGGGGCCTACTACGAGCAGTACTTC.

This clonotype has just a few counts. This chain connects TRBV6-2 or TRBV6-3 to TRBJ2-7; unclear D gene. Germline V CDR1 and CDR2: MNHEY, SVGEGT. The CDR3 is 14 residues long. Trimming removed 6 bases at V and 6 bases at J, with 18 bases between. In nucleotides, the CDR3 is TGTGCCAGCAGCTACAGACAAGGGCAAGGCGAGCAGTACGTC. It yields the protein CASSYRQGQGEQYV.

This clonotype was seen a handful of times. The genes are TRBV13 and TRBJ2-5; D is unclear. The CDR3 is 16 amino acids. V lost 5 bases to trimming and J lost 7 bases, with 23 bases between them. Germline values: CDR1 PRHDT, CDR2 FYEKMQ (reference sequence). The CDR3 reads CASSPRGSSKDGTQYF. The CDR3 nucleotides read TGTGCCAGCAGCCCCCGCGGTAGCTCCAAGGATGGGACCCAGTACTTC.

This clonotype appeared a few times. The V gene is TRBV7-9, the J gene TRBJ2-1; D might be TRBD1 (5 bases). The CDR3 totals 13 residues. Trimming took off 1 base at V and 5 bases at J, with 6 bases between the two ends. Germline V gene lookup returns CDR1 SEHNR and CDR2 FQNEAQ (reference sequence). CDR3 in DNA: TGTGCCAGCAGCTTAGGACAGCACAATGAGCAGTTCTTC. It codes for CASSLGQHNEQFF.

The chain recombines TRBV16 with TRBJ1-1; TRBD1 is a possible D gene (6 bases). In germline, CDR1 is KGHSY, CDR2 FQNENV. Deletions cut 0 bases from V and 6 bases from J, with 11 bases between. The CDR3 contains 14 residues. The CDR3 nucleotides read TGTGCCAGCAGCCAATCGGGGGGGGCGGCTGAAGCTTTCTTT. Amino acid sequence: CASSQSGGAAEAFF.

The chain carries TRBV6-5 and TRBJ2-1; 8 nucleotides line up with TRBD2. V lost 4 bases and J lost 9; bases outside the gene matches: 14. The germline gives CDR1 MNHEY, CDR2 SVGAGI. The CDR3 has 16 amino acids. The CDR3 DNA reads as TGTGCCAGCAGTTTCGTCGGGAGCGGGGGACTTATTGAGCAGTTCTTC. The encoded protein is CASSFVGSGGLIEQFF.

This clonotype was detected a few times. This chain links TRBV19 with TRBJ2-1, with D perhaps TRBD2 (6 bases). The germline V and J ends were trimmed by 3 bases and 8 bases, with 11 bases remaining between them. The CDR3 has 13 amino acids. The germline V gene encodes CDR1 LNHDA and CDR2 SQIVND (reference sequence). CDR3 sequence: CASSMGGRDEQFF. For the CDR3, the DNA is TGTGCCAGTAGTATGGGGGGTCGGGATGAGCAGTTCTTC.

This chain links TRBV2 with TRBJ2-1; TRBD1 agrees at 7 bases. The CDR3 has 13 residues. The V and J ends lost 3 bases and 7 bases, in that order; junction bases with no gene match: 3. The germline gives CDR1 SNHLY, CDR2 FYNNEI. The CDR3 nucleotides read TGTGCCAGCAGTGATTACAGGGGTAATGAGCAGTTCTTC. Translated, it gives CASSDYRGNEQFF.

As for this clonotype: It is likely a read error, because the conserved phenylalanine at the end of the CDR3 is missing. CDR3 loop: CASSSTGTGVSYEQYS. The CDR3 DNA sequence: TGTGCCAGCAGCTCCACCGGGACAGGGGTCTCCTACGAGCAGTACTCC. The V call is TRBV7-6, the J call TRBJ2-7, with 10 bases identical to TRBD1. V shed 4 bases, J shed 0 bases, and the junction held 6 bases outside the gene matches. Germline CDR1 reads SGHVS; CDR2 reads FNYEAQ. CDR3 length: 16 amino acids.

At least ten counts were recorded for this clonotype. CDR3 sequence: CASSFPTSTDTQYF. CDR3 DNA sequence: TGTGCCAGCAGCTTTCCAACAAGCACAGATACGCAGTATTTT. The V and J genes are TRBV7-2 and TRBJ2-3; no clear D gene. Germline CDR1 SGHTA, CDR2 FQGNSA. This CDR3 comprises 14 residues. Trimming removed 3 bases at V and 0 bases at J, with 7 bases between.

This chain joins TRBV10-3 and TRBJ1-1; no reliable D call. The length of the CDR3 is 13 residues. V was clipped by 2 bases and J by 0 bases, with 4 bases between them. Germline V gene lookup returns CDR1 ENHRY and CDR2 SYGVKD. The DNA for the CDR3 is TGTGCCATCAGTGAGGGGTTGAACACTGAAGCTTTCTTT. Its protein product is CAISEGLNTEAFF.

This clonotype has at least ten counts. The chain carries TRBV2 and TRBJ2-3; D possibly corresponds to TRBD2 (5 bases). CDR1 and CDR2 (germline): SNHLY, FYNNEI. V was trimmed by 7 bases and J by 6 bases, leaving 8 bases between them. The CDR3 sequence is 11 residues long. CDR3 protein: CASTSKDTQYF. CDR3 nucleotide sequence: TGTGCCAGCACTAGCAAGGATACGCAGTATTTT. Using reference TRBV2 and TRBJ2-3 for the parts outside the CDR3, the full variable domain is EPEVTQTPSHQVTQMGQEVILRCVPISNHLYFYWYRQILGQKVEFLVSFYNNEISEKSEIFDDQFSVERPDGSNFTLKIRSTKLEDSAMYFCASTSKDTQYFGPGTRLTVL.

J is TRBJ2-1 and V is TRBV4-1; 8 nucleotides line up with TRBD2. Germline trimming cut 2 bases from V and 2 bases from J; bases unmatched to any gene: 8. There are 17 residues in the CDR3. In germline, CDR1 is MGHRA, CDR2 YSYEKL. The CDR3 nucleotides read TGCGCCAGCAGCCAAAGACCAGCGGGGGAGACCTACAATGAGCAGTTCTTC. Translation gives CASSQRPAGETYNEQFF.

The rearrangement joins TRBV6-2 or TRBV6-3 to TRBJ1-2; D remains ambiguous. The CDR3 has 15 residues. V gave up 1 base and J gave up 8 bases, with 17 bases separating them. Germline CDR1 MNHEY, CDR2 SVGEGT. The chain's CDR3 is CASSYFHTAPSGYTF. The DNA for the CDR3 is TGTGCCAGCAGTTACTTCCACACGGCGCCTTCGGGCTACACCTTC.

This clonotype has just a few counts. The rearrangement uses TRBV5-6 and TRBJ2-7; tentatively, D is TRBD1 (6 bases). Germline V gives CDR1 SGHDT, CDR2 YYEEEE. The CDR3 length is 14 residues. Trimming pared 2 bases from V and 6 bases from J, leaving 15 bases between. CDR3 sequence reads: CASSFGPDSTEQYV. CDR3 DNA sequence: TGTGCCAGCAGCTTCGGACCGGACAGTACCGAGCAGTACGTC.

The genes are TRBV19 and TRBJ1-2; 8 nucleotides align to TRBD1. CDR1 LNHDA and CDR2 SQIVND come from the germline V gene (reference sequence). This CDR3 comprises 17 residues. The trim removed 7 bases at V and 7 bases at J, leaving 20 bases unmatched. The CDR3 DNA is TGTGCCAGTACAACGCCCCTGCAGGGGGCATTGATGCGTGGCTACACCTTC. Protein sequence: CASTTPLQGALMRGYTF.

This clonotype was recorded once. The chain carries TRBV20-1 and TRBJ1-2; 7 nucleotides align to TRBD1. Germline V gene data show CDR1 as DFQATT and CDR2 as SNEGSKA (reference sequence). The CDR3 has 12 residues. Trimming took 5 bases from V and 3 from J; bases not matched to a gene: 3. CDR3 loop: CSALDRDYGYTF. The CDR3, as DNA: TGCAGTGCTTTAGACAGGGACTATGGCTACACCTTC.